A single sample gave rise to the 29 T cell receptor beta chains below, sequenced in a study of identifying expanded T cells in peripheral blood. The protocol was immunoSEQ multiplex PCR, while the TCRdb copy is restricted to in-frame clones and leaves out a portion. Of 100,000 to 150,000 clones listed, approximately 80% are singletons. What was sequenced was blood. The source is a person aged 18 to 75 in good health.

V and J are TRBV6-6 and TRBJ1-1, with a tentative D call TRBD1 (6 bases). CDR1 is MNHNY, CDR2 SVGAGI, per germline (reference sequence). The CDR3 runs 13 residues. V was pared by 5 bases and J by 7 bases, with 14 bases between. The CDR3 nucleotides read TGTGCCAGCAGTCCCGAAGGGGGAGGTGAAGCTTTCTTT. This codes for CASSPEGGGEAFF.

This chain links TRBV27 with TRBJ1-4; D uncertain. Trimming stripped 5 bases from V and 7 bases from J, with 14 bases between. Germline CDR1 and CDR2: MNHEY and SMNVEV (reference sequence). The CDR3 sequence is 14 residues long. The CDR3 loop reads CASSSGWEGEKLFF. DNA of the CDR3: TGTGCCAGCAGTAGCGGGTGGGAGGGTGAAAAACTGTTTTTT. Full variable domain (missing parts from reference TRBV27 and TRBJ1-4): EAQVTQNPRYLITVTGKKLTVTCSQNMNHEYMSWYRQDPGLGLRQIYYSMNVEVTDKGDVPEGYKVSRKEKRNFPLILESPSPNQTSLYFCASSSGWEGEKLFFGSGTQLSVL.

V and J are TRBV13 and TRBJ1-6; the D gene is possibly TRBD1 (5 bases). The V end was cut by 5 bases, the J end by 6 bases, with 17 bases between. Germline loops: CDR1 PRHDT, CDR2 FYEKMQ (reference sequence). The CDR3 extends over 16 amino acids. The CDR3 protein is CASSPRRGDANSPLHF. The CDR3 DNA reads as TGTGCCAGCAGCCCGAGAAGGGGTGACGCTAATTCACCCCTCCACTTT.

This clone was seen only once. The rearrangement links TRBV19 to TRBJ2-3, with D maybe TRBD1 (6 bases). The CDR3 has 15 residues. Trimming removed 2 bases from V and 4 bases from J, with 13 bases in between. The germline CDR1 and CDR2 sequences are LNHDA and SQIVND (reference sequence). CDR3 protein: CASSIFVRGSDTQYF. Written as DNA, the CDR3 is TGTGCCAGTAGTATATTCGTCAGGGGATCAGATACGCAGTATTTT. Drawing the rest from reference TRBV19 and TRBJ2-3, the complete variable domain is DGGITQSPKYLFRKEGQNVTLSCEQNLNHDAMYWYRQDPGQGLRLIYYSQIVNDFQKGDIAEGYSVSREKKESFPLTVTSAQKNPTAFYLCASSIFVRGSDTQYFGPGTRLTVL.

V is TRBV6-6 and J is TRBJ1-3, with D hard to call. The CDR3 consists of 15 residues. Per the germline V gene, CDR1 is MNHNY and CDR2 is SVGAGI (reference sequence). V was clipped by 0 bases and J by 3 bases, with 9 bases between them. As DNA, the CDR3 is TGTGCCAGCAGTTACTCGAGTAGGGTTGGAAACACCATATATTTT. Translated: CASSYSSRVGNTIYF.

The chain has TRBV6-6 and TRBJ2-7; D may match TRBD1 or TRBD2 (5 bases each). Deletions cut 2 bases from V and 3 bases from J, with 14 bases between. The germline gives CDR1 MNHNY, CDR2 SVGAGI (reference sequence). The CDR3 loop spans 15 amino acids. This CDR3 reads CASSYDGGQIYEQYF. The CDR3 DNA reads as TGTGCCAGCAGTTACGATGGGGGTCAAATCTACGAGCAGTACTTC.

V is TRBV6-5 and J is TRBJ2-1; D gene uncertain. The germline V and J ends were trimmed by 6 bases and 7 bases, with 16 bases remaining between them. The CDR3 consists of 14 residues. CDR1 is MNHEY and CDR2 is SVGAGI in the germline V gene. The CDR3 sequence: CASSRRSVGNEQFF. CDR3 nucleotide sequence: TGTGCCAGCAGCCGCAGGAGCGTCGGGAATGAGCAGTTCTTC.

This chain links TRBV5-8 with TRBJ2-5, with no clear D. This CDR3 spans 15 amino acids. V was cut by 4 bases and J by 5 bases, with 18 bases left in between. Germline-derived CDR1 and CDR2 are SGHTS and YDEGEE. The CDR3 loop is CASSPGRWAQETQYF. CDR3 in DNA: TGTGCCAGCAGCCCTGGGCGATGGGCACAGGAGACCCAGTACTTC.

The chain has TRBV19 and TRBJ2-5, with D tentatively TRBD2 (7 bases). Per the germline V gene, CDR1 is LNHDA and CDR2 is SQIVND (reference sequence). Trimming left V 5 bases short and J 8 bases short, with 21 bases between. This CDR3 comprises 15 residues. The CDR3 region is CASSPLGGWGGTQYF. The CDR3 nucleotides read TGTGCCAGTAGTCCCCTAGGGGGTTGGGGGGGTACCCAGTACTTC.

The gene calls are TRBV2 and TRBJ2-3; tentative D call: TRBD2 (7 bases). This CDR3 has 15 residues. Germline CDR1 and CDR2: SNHLY and FYNNEI. Trimming took 3 bases from V and 4 from J, leaving 14 bases between them. The chain's CDR3 is CASSDFRGGADTQYF. In DNA form, the CDR3 reads TGTGCCAGCAGTGATTTCAGGGGAGGGGCAGATACGCAGTATTTT.

The V gene is TRBV5-1, the J gene TRBJ2-5; the D gene could be TRBD1 or TRBD2 (5 bases each). This CDR3 has 15 residues. Trimming pared 1 base from V and 7 bases from J, leaving 17 bases between. Germline V CDR1 and CDR2: SGHRS, YFSETQ. The CDR3 loop is CASSLSVGGDATQYF. CDR3 DNA: TGCGCCAGCAGCTTGTCCGTGGGTGGGGACGCGACCCAGTACTTC.

The chain recombines TRBV7-2 with TRBJ1-1; D gene unclear. This CDR3 has 14 residues. Germline V lookup: CDR1 SGHTA, CDR2 FQGNSA. V was pared by 6 bases and J by 5 bases, with 16 bases between. The CDR3 region has the DNA TGTGCCAGCAGAAATCCGACGAGTACGACTGAAGCTTTCTTT. This encodes CASRNPTSTTEAFF. The full variable domain, rest sourced from reference TRBV7-2 and TRBJ1-1, is GAGVSQSPSNKVTEKGKDVELRCDPISGHTALYWYRQSLGQGLEFLIYFQGNSAPDKSGLPSDRFSAERTGGSVSTLTIQRTQQEDSAVYLCASRNPTSTTEAFFGQGTRLTVV.

This chain links TRBV5-1 with TRBJ2-3, with 7 bases lining up with TRBD2. Germline loops: CDR1 SGHRS, CDR2 YFSETQ. The J segment lost 0 bases and the V segment lost 5 bases, leaving 3 bases of the junction unmatched. The CDR3 extends over 14 amino acids. The CDR3 DNA reads TGCGCCAGCAGGACTAGCAGTAGCACAGATACGCAGTATTTT. Translating gives CASRTSSSTDTQYF.

V gene TRBV7-9 combines with J gene TRBJ1-4; possible D gene TRBD1, 5 bases. The length of the CDR3 is 15 residues. The germline gives CDR1 SEHNR, CDR2 FQNEAQ (reference sequence). Deletions cut 7 bases from V and 2 bases from J, with 14 bases between. CDR3 sequence reads: CASKGLGATNEKLFF. The CDR3 DNA is TGTGCCAGCAAGGGACTAGGGGCGACTAATGAAAAACTGTTTTTT.

Only a few counts were recorded for this clone. CDR3 coding DNA: TGTGCCAGCAGCTCAGACCGGACAGCCCCCTACGAGCAGTACTTC. Translation: CASSSDRTAPYEQYF. The rearrangement links TRBV7-3 to TRBJ2-7, with D perhaps matching TRBD1 (6 bases). V was shortened by 4 bases and J by 2 bases, with 15 bases between the two germline ends. This CDR3 has 15 amino acids. Germline V gene sequence: CDR1 SGHTA, CDR2 FQGTGA. Complete variable domain (other parts from reference TRBV7-3 and TRBJ2-7): GAGVSQTPSNKVTEKGKYVELRCDPISGHTALYWYRQSLGQGPEFLIYFQGTGAADDSGLPNDRFFAVRPEGSVSTLKIQRTERGDSAVYLCASSSDRTAPYEQYFGPGTRLTVT.

This sequence joins TRBV9 and TRBJ2-3; TRBD1 aligns across 8 bases. The CDR3 covers 16 residues. Germline CDR1 reads SGDLS; CDR2 reads YYNGEE. With V trimmed by 3 bases and J by 5 bases, 11 bases remained unmatched. CDR3 DNA: TGTGCCAGCAGCGCGATTGGACAGGGAGGAAGAGATACGCAGTATTTT. Translated: CASSAIGQGGRDTQYF.

V usage is TRBV5-4 and J usage is TRBJ1-2; D remains unclear. There are 11 residues in the CDR3. Germline V lookup: CDR1 SGHNT, CDR2 YYREEE (reference sequence). V was clipped by 3 bases and J by 8 bases, with 8 bases between them. The CDR3 protein is CASSSQWGYTF. The CDR3 bases are TGTGCCAGCAGCTCCCAATGGGGCTACACCTTC.

This clone was observed a single time. The rearrangement joins TRBV27 to TRBJ1-2, with 7 nucleotides matching TRBD1. Germline V lookup: CDR1 MNHEY, CDR2 SMNVEV (reference sequence). The CDR3 covers 16 residues. J was trimmed by 5 bases and V by 2 bases; bases with no gene match: 11. The CDR3 region is CASSLIPGTDLYGYTF. As DNA, the CDR3 is TGTGCCAGCAGTTTAATTCCCGGGACAGACCTATATGGCTACACCTTC.

In this sample, this clone turned up a few times. The V call is TRBV30, the J call TRBJ1-2; possibly TRBD1 for D (5 bases). Germline CDR1 GTSNPN, CDR2 SVGIG (reference sequence). V lost 0 bases and J 7 bases, leaving 9 bases between the germline ends. This CDR3 spans 12 amino acids. CDR3 region: CAWSVRAGGYTF. The CDR3 coding sequence is TGTGCCTGGAGTGTCAGGGCGGGTGGCTACACCTTC.

The J gene is TRBJ2-5, the V gene TRBV5-1, with a tentative D call TRBD1 (5 bases). CDR1 and CDR2 from the germline V gene are SGHRS and YFSETQ. V shed 2 bases and J shed 3 bases, with 14 bases lying between them. The CDR3 is 15 residues long. CDR3 DNA: TGCGCCAGCAGCTTAAATCGACAGTCTAAAGAGACCCAGTACTTC. Its translation is CASSLNRQSKETQYF.

This clone was counted a single time. V gene TRBV9 combines with J gene TRBJ2-3; TRBD2 aligns across 12 bases. CDR1 is SGDLS and CDR2 is YYNGEE in the germline V gene. CDR3 length: 15 residues. The V and J ends lost 0 bases and 6 bases, in that order; junction bases with no gene match: 2. The CDR3 region is CASSVGLAGADTQYF. The CDR3 DNA reads as TGTGCCAGCAGCGTAGGACTAGCGGGGGCTGATACGCAGTATTTT.

This clone showed up just once. J is TRBJ1-1 and V is TRBV7-2; no firm D call. Trimming stripped 2 bases from V and 5 bases from J, with 18 bases between. Germline loops: CDR1 SGHTA, CDR2 FQGNSA. The CDR3 is 16 amino acids. CDR3 sequence: CASSLRFVRGGTEAFF. Written as DNA, the CDR3 is TGTGCCAGCAGCTTAAGATTCGTGCGGGGTGGAACTGAAGCTTTCTTT.

V gene TRBV7-3 combines with J gene TRBJ1-1; a weak D match, TRBD1 (5 bases). Germline V gives CDR1 SGHTA, CDR2 FQGTGA. V shed 4 bases and J shed 1 base, with 7 bases lying between them. This CDR3 has 13 amino acids. The CDR3 spells CASSSTGNTEAFF. For the CDR3, the DNA is TGTGCCAGCAGCTCCACAGGGAACACTGAAGCTTTCTTT.

CDR3 region: CASSTLWDRADYGYTF. As DNA, the CDR3 is TGTGCCAGCAGCACTCTATGGGACAGGGCGGACTATGGCTACACCTTC. The chain couples TRBV9 to TRBJ1-2; 9 positions agree with TRBD1. Germline V gene data show CDR1 as SGDLS and CDR2 as YYNGEE. CDR3 length: 16 residues. The J segment lost 3 bases and the V segment lost 4 bases, leaving 10 bases of the junction unmatched.

The rearrangement joins TRBV18 to TRBJ1-1; no clear D gene. V shed 5 bases and J shed 3 bases, with 19 bases lying between them. Germline-derived CDR1 and CDR2 are KGHSH and LQKENI. This CDR3 has 16 residues. As DNA, the CDR3 is TGTGCCAGCTCAGCGGGATGGTCCCCTCAGGACACTGAAGCTTTCTTT. Its translation: CASSAGWSPQDTEAFF.

The V gene is TRBV27, the J gene TRBJ1-3, with D uncertain. Trimming stripped 8 bases from V and 3 bases from J, with 14 bases between. The CDR3 runs to 14 residues. From germline, CDR1 is MNHEY and CDR2 SMNVEV (reference sequence). The CDR3 is CASRGLEGGNTIYF. The CDR3 bases are TGTGCCAGCCGCGGTTTAGAGGGTGGAAACACCATATATTTT.

This clone was seen a single time. The CDR3 sequence is CASSATGTGWHEQYF. CDR3 nucleotide sequence: TGTGCCAGCAGCGCCACCGGGACAGGGTGGCACGAGCAGTACTTC. V usage is TRBV5-6 and J usage is TRBJ2-7, with 9 nucleotides matching TRBD1. V was clipped by 4 bases and J by 5 bases; unmatched bases: 10. Per germline, CDR1 SGHDT and CDR2 YYEEEE. CDR3 length: 15 amino acids.

V is TRBV9 and J is TRBJ1-1; no firm D call. The germline V gene encodes CDR1 SGDLS and CDR2 YYNGEE. The ends were cut back, 4 bases at V and 5 bases at J, with 15 bases in the middle. This CDR3 contains 14 residues. The CDR3 nucleotides read TGTGCCAGCAGCACAAGAGGCCTTGGGACTGAAGCTTTCTTT. Translation: CASSTRGLGTEAFF. The complete variable domain, with remaining parts taken from reference TRBV9 and TRBJ1-1, reads DSGVTQTPKHLITATGQRVTLRCSPRSGDLSVYWYQQSLDQGLQFLIQYYNGEERAKGNILERFSAQQFPDLHSELNLSSLELGDSALYFCASSTRGLGTEAFFGQGTRLTVV.

This rearrangement joins TRBV15 to TRBJ1-4, with 7 bases fitting TRBD1. The CDR3 contains 19 residues. CDR1 and CDR2 (germline): LNHNV, YYDKDF (reference sequence). With V trimmed by 3 bases and J by 0 bases, 13 bases remained unmatched. The CDR3 DNA reads as TGTGCCACCAGCAGGGGACAGACCGATACCCGTTCAACTAATGAAAAACTGTTTTTT. Residues: CATSRGQTDTRSTNEKLFF.